Listed here is a single T cell receptor (beta chain). Original data processing: Amplification with reference gene primers provided the estimates of nucleated cell counts. Here immunoSEQ multiplex PCR was the method, and the copy in TCRdb shows in-frame clones only, minus some. V and J calls and clone size are as listed in that table; D and trimming were resolved from the DNA. The data show a few hundred thousand clones, 65% to 90% seen once. Trimming took 0 bases from V and 8 from J, leaving 11 bases between them. This CDR3 is built from 13 residues. Germline V gene sequence: CDR1 SGHNT, CDR2 YYREEE (reference sequence). Patients from Seattle were sampled longitudinally, starting during active infection. The sample originates from a study of blood T cell repertoires in COVID-19. On the study more broadly: Samples taken during acute and convalescent COVID-19 were collected in the United States, Italy and Spain. T cells, B-cell-depleted T cells, or PBMCs supplied cDNA or gDNA.

The sequenced sample consisted of peripheral blood. The clonotype originates from a woman between 65 and 79 years old with COVID-19, enrolled during active disease. The genes are TRBV5-4 and TRBJ1-2, with TRBD1 as a possible D gene (5 bases). The CDR3 bases are TGTGCCAGCAGCTTGGATAGTACAGGAGGCTACACCTTC. It is translated as CASSLDSTGGYTF.